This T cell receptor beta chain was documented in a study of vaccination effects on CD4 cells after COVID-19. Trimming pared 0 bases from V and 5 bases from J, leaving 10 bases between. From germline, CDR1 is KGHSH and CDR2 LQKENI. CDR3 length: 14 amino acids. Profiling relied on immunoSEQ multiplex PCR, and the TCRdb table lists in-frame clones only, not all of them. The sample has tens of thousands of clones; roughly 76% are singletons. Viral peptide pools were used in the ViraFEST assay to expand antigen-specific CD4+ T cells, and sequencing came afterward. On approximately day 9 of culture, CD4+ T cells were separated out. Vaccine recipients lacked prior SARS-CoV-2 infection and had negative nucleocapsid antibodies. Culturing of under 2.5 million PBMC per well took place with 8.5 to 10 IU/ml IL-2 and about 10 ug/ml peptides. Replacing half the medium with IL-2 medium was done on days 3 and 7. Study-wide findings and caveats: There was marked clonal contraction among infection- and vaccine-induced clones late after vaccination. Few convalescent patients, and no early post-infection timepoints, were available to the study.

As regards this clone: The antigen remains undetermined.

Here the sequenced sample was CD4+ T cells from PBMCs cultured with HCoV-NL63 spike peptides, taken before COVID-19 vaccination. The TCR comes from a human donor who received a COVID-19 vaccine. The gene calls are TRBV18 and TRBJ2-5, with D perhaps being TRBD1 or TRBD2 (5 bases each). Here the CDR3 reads CASSPPGRPETQYF. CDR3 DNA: TGTGCCAGCTCACCACCGGGACGCCCGGAGACCCAGTACTTC.